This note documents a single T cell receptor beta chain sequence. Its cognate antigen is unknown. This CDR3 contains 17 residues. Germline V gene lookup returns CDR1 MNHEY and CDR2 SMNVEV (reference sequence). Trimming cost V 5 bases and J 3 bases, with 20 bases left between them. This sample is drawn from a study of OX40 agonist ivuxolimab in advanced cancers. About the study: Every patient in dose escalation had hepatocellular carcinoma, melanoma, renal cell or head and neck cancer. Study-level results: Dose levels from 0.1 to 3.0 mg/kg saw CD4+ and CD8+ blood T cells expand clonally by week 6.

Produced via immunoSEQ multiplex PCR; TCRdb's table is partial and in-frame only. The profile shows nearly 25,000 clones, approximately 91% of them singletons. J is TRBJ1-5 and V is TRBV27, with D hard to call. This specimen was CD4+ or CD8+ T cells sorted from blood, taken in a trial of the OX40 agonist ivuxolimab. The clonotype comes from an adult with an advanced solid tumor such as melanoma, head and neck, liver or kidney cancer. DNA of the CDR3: TGTGCCAGCAGTGGCCCAGGCAGGAGCAGGTTCAATCAGCCCCAGCATTTT. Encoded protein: CASSGPGRSRFNQPQHF.